These 20 T cell receptor beta chains were all obtained from the same sample, sequenced in a study of T cell responses to AZD1222 COVID-19 vaccine. Produced via immunoSEQ multiplex PCR; TCRdb's table is partial and in-frame only. The sample lists some 120,000 clones, 89% seen once, with around 9.5% in the top ten. The sample was peripheral blood, taken 28 days after the second AZD1222 dose. These receptor sequences come from an adult who received the AZD1222 COVID-19 vaccine.

Here the CDR3 reads CAISELGQGADTQYF. CDR3 sequence (DNA): TGTGCCATCAGTGAGCTCGGACAGGGAGCAGATACGCAGTATTTT. The chain employs TRBV10-3 and TRBJ2-3; 8 bases are shared with TRBD1. V lost 2 bases and J lost 4; bases outside the gene matches: 5. The V gene's germline CDR1 is ENHRY and CDR2 SYGVKD. The CDR3 has 15 amino acids.

The genes are TRBV27 and TRBJ2-4; TRBD1 matches at 10 bases. The CDR3 runs 15 residues. Germline V gives CDR1 MNHEY, CDR2 SMNVEV (reference sequence). Trimming cost V 5 bases and J 7 bases; bases outside gene matches: 8. The CDR3 nucleotides are TGTGCCAGCAGTCCTAGACAGGGGGCGAGTAACATTCAGTACTTC. Protein sequence: CASSPRQGASNIQYF.

This chain joins TRBV5-1 and TRBJ2-1, with 8 positions matching TRBD1. Germline CDR1 is SGHRS and CDR2 is YFSETQ. The CDR3 sequence is 16 residues long. V gave up 1 base and J gave up 2 bases; unmatched junction bases: 5. For the CDR3, the DNA is TGCGCCAGCAGCTTGAATACAGGGGGAACCTACAATGAGCAGTTCTTC. Residues: CASSLNTGGTYNEQFF.

The J gene is TRBJ2-2, the V gene TRBV4-1; 7 bases fit TRBD2. The CDR3 is 16 residues long. Germline V gene sequence: CDR1 MGHRA, CDR2 YSYEKL. The J segment lost 9 bases and the V segment lost 1 base, leaving 11 bases of the junction unmatched. CDR3 in amino acids: CASSQVPGGLIRELFF. DNA for the CDR3: TGCGCCAGCAGCCAAGTTCCGGGAGGCCTTATCAGGGAGCTGTTTTTT.

This chain joins TRBV6-5 and TRBJ1-6, with 7 positions matching TRBD1. The CDR3 loop spans 14 amino acids. V trimming: 7 bases; J trimming: 7 bases; junction bases outside the gene matches: 7. Germline assignment: CDR1 MNHEY and CDR2 SVGAGI. CDR3 protein: CASKRGLENSPLHF. As DNA, the CDR3 is TGTGCCAGCAAAAGGGGGCTGGAAAATTCACCCCTCCACTTT.

The V and J genes are TRBV27 and TRBJ2-2; weak D call: TRBD2 (7 bases). The ends were cut back, 6 bases at V and 5 bases at J, with 22 bases in the middle. Germline V gives CDR1 MNHEY, CDR2 SMNVEV (reference sequence). The CDR3 has 17 residues. CDR3 region: CASSLVGGGAGTGELFF. The CDR3 DNA is TGTGCCAGCAGCCTTGTAGGGGGGGGCGCTGGAACCGGGGAGCTGTTTTTT.

The chain employs TRBV3-1 (or the pseudogene TRBV3-2) and TRBJ1-2, with D hard to call. The CDR3 runs to 12 residues. V was clipped by 1 base and J by 8 bases, with 8 bases between them. The V gene's germline CDR1 is LGHDT and CDR2 YNNKEL (reference sequence). The CDR3 region is CASSQAPGGYTF. The DNA for the CDR3 is TGTGCCAGCAGCCAAGCACCGGGGGGCTACACCTTC.

The chain is built from TRBV29-1 and TRBJ2-5; D not certain. Trimming stripped 5 bases from V and 1 base from J, with 5 bases between. CDR1 and CDR2 (germline): SQVTM, ANQGSEA. The CDR3 is made up of 11 amino acids. The chain's CDR3 is CSVQSQETQYF. CDR3 sequence (DNA): TGCAGCGTTCAATCCCAAGAGACCCAGTACTTC.

This chain joins TRBV5-1 and TRBJ1-1, with 8 bases lining up with TRBD1. CDR3 size: 15 residues. Trimming at V came to 2 bases and at J to 8 bases, leaving 11 bases not matched to a gene. The germline V gene encodes CDR1 SGHRS and CDR2 YFSETQ. The CDR3 sequence: CASSLEGQDYGEAFF. The CDR3 DNA reads as TGCGCCAGCAGCTTAGAGGGACAGGACTACGGGGAAGCTTTCTTT.

In DNA, the CDR3 is TGTGCCAGTACTTTGTTGGGACAGGGGACAAGAAGCCAGCATTTT. Its protein is CASTLLGQGTRSQHF. The rearrangement links TRBV19 to TRBJ1-5; 10 positions agree with TRBD1. Germline V gene sequence: CDR1 LNHDA, CDR2 SQIVND (reference sequence). The CDR3 totals 15 residues. The junction had 15 bases not matched to a gene; V was cut back by 7 bases and J by 12 bases.

This chain connects TRBV6-5 to TRBJ2-3; TRBD1 agrees at 7 bases. The CDR3 consists of 15 residues. CDR1 MNHEY and CDR2 SVGAGI come from the germline V gene. Unmatched junction bases numbered 8, after V lost 6 bases and J lost 2 bases. The DNA of the CDR3 is TGTGCCAGCAGCCTAGGGGGCAGATCCACAGATACGCAGTATTTT. This sequence encodes CASSLGGRSTDTQYF.

V gene TRBV29-1 combines with J gene TRBJ2-6; either TRBD1 or TRBD2 may fit D (5 bases each). Trimming removed 6 bases at V and 1 base at J, with 16 bases between. CDR3 length: 16 residues. CDR1 and CDR2 (germline): SQVTM, ANQGSEA. The CDR3 nucleotides are TGCAGCGTCCTCCGGGACCGAGATTCTGGGGCCAACGTCCTGACTTTC. Encoded protein: CSVLRDRDSGANVLTF.

The chain carries TRBV10-3 and TRBJ1-2; 9 nucleotides match TRBD1. V gave up 7 bases and J gave up 4 bases; unmatched junction bases: 10. The CDR3 contains 15 residues. The germline V gene encodes CDR1 ENHRY and CDR2 SYGVKD. CDR3 nucleotides: TGTGCCATCATGGGATCACAGGGGGCCGGCTATGGCTACACCTTC. Its translation is CAIMGSQGAGYGYTF.

This chain joins TRBV30 and TRBJ2-5, with a possible D match to TRBD1 (5 bases). The CDR3 consists of 10 residues. Germline lookup yields CDR1 GTSNPN and CDR2 SVGIG (reference sequence). V dropped 1 base and J dropped 9 bases, with 6 bases sitting between them. CDR3 sequence (DNA): TGTGCCTGGAGTGGGGGCCCCCAGTACTTC. This codes for CAWSGGPQYF.

The chain joins TRBV6-5 to TRBJ2-1; 11 nucleotides line up with TRBD2. V dropped 6 bases and J dropped 11; count of bases not matched to a gene: 12. CDR1 MNHEY and CDR2 SVGAGI come from the germline V gene. The CDR3 covers 15 residues. This chain's CDR3 is CASRGGVASGGKQFF. The CDR3 region has the DNA TGTGCCAGCAGGGGAGGTGTGGCTAGCGGGGGGAAGCAGTTCTTC.

The V gene is TRBV5-1, the J gene TRBJ1-5; tentatively, D is TRBD1 (6 bases). This CDR3 spans 15 amino acids. V dropped 4 bases and J dropped 1 base, with 12 bases sitting between them. Germline loops: CDR1 SGHRS, CDR2 YFSETQ. The CDR3 bases are TGCGCCAGCAGCCGAGAGACAGGAAGCAATCAGCCCCAGCATTTT. It yields the protein CASSRETGSNQPQHF.

Comments on this clone: The identical CDR3 is also encoded by other nucleotide sequences in the sample. The chain employs TRBV4-2 and TRBJ2-1; no clear D. The CDR3 has 15 amino acids. V was pared by 1 base and J by 0 bases, with 7 bases between. The V gene's germline CDR1 is LGHNA and CDR2 YNFKEQ. The CDR3 is CASSQGTGSYNEQFF. CDR3 in DNA: TGTGCCAGCAGCCAAGGGACGGGCTCCTACAATGAGCAGTTCTTC.

The chain joins TRBV2 to TRBJ2-6, with a tentative D call TRBD2 (5 bases). This CDR3 spans 16 amino acids. Germline CDR1 SNHLY, CDR2 FYNNEI. Trimming cost V 6 bases and J 2 bases, with 14 bases left between them. The CDR3 bases are TGTGCCAGCAGCGGAACTAGGGTAACTGGGGCCAACGTCCTGACTTTC. It translates to CASSGTRVTGANVLTF. Drawing the rest from reference TRBV2 and TRBJ2-6, the complete variable domain is EPEVTQTPSHQVTQMGQEVILRCVPISNHLYFYWYRQILGQKVEFLVSFYNNEISEKSEIFDDQFSVERPDGSNFTLKIRSTKLEDSAMYFCASSGTRVTGANVLTFGAGSRLTVL.

The chain has TRBV6-2 or TRBV6-3 and TRBJ2-3; TRBD2 matches at 7 bases. The CDR3 covers 16 residues. Losses at the gene ends were 0 bases for V and 2 bases for J; bases not matched to a gene: 5. Germline loops: CDR1 MNHEY, CDR2 SVGEGT. Here the CDR3 DNA reads TGTGCCAGCAGTTACTCGGCGGGGGAGATCACAGATACGCAGTATTTT. Translated: CASSYSAGEITDTQYF.

The chain couples TRBV7-3 to TRBJ2-5; D may be TRBD1 or TRBD2 (5 bases each). CDR3 length: 13 amino acids. In germline, CDR1 is SGHTA, CDR2 FQGTGA. Trimming removed 2 bases at V and 4 bases at J, with 8 bases between. The DNA of the CDR3 is TGTGCCAGCAGCTTACGGGGCTCAGAGACCCAGTACTTC. It encodes CASSLRGSETQYF.